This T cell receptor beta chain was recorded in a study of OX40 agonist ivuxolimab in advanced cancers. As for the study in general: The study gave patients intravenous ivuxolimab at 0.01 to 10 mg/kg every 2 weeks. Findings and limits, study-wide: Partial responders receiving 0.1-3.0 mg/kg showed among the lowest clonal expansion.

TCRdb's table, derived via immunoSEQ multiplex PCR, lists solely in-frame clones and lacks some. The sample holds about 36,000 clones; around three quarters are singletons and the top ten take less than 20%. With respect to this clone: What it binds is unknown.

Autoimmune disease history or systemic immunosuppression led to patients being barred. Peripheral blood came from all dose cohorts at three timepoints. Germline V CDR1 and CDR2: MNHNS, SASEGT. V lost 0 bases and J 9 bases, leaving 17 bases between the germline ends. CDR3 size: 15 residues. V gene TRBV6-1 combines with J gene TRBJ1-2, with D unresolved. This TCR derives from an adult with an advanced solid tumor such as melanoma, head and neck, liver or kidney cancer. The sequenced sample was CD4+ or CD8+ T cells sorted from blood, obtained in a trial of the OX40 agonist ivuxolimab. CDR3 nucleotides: TGTGCCAGCAGTGAAGCGCTTCGTGAGCAACGAAGCTACACCTTC. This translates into CASSEALREQRSYTF.